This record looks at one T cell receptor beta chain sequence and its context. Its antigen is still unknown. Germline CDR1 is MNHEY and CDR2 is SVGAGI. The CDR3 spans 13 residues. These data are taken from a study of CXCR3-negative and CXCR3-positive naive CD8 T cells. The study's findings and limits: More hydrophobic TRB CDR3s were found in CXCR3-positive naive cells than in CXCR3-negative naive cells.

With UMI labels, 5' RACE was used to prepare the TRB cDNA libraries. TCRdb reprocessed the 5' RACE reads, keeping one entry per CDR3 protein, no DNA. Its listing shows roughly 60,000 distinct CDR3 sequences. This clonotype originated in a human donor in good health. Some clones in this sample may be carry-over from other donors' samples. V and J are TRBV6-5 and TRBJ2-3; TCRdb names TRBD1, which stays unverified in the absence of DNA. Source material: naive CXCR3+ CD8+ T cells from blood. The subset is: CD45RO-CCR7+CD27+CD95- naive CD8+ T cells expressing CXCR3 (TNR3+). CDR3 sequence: CASHGGLTDTQYF.